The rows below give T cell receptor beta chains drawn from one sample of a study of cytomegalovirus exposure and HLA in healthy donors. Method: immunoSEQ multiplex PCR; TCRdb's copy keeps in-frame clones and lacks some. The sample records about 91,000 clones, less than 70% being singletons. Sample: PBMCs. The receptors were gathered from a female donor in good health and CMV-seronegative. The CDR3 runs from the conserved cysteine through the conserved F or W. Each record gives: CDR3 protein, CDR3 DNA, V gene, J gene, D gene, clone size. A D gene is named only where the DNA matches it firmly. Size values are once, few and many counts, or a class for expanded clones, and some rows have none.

CASSLTGGAGNEQFF	TGTGCCAGCAGCTTAACCGGGGGGGCCGGAAATGAGCAGTTCTTC	TRBV7-2	TRBJ2-1	TRBD2	-
CASSSGLVSGELFF	TGTGCTAGCAGCTCGGGACTAGTAAGCGGGGAGCTGTTTTTT	TRBV7-7	TRBJ2-2	TRBD2	-
CASSLVRGNEQFF	TGTGCCAGCAGCTTAGTACGCGGTAATGAGCAGTTCTTC	TRBV11-2	TRBJ2-1	-	-
CASSSQTGMNTEAFF	TGCGCCAGCAGCTCTCAAACAGGGATGAACACTGAAGCTTTCTTT	TRBV4-1	TRBJ1-1	-	once
CASSRPRASPYNEQFF	TGTGCCAGCAGCCGCCCCCGCGCTAGTCCCTACAATGAGCAGTTCTTC	TRBV7-2	TRBJ2-1	-	-
CSVAYGQGAQLYEQYF	TGCAGCGTTGCCTATGGACAGGGGGCGCAGTTATACGAGCAGTACTTC	TRBV29-1	TRBJ2-7	TRBD1	-
CATSITSGEQFF	TGTGCCACCAGCATAACTAGCGGAGAGCAGTTCTTC	TRBV15	TRBJ2-1	TRBD2	-
CASSFAGTGSYEQYF	TGTGCCAGCAGCTTCGCAGGGACAGGTTCGTACGAGCAGTACTTC	TRBV7-2	TRBJ2-7	TRBD1	-
CASSLDSSGNTIYF	TGCGCCAGCAGCTTGGACAGCTCTGGAAACACCATATATTTT	TRBV5-1	TRBJ1-3	-	few
CASSQRDRDNSPLHF	TGTGCCAGCAGCCAAAGGGACAGAGATAATTCACCCCTCCACTTT	TRBV14	TRBJ1-6	TRBD1	-
CAWSVLEGDEQYF	TGTGCCTGGAGTGTACTGGAGGGCGACGAGCAGTACTTC	TRBV30	TRBJ2-7	-	-
CASSYVGTGTYEQYF	TGTGCCAGCAGTTACGTGGGGACAGGCACCTACGAGCAGTACTTC	TRBV6-5	TRBJ2-7	TRBD1	-
CASSQLFGQGHQPQHF	TGCGCCAGCAGCCAATTATTTGGACAGGGGCATCAGCCCCAGCATTTT	TRBV4-1	TRBJ1-5	TRBD1	-
CASSQDPAGGSGANVLTF	TGCGCCAGCAGCCAAGACCCAGCGGGGGGTTCTGGGGCCAACGTCCTGACTTTC	TRBV4-3	TRBJ2-6	TRBD2	-
CASSPPGRQGVNTEAFF	TGTGCCAGCTCACCACCGGGTCGACAGGGCGTGAACACTGAAGCTTTCTTT	TRBV18	TRBJ1-1	TRBD1	once
CASTLGTKNTEAFF	TGTGCCAGCACCCTGGGCACCAAGAACACTGAAGCTTTCTTT	TRBV7-6	TRBJ1-1	-	-
CASSPGRGFSGANVLTF	TGTGCCAGCAGCCCAGGCAGGGGATTCTCTGGGGCCAACGTCCTGACTTTC	TRBV5-8	TRBJ2-6	-	-
CASSPNSPATNEKLFF	TGTGCCAGCTCACCAAACAGCCCTGCAACTAATGAAAAACTGTTTTTT	TRBV18	TRBJ1-4	-	once
CASSPGRHNTEAFF	TGTGCCAGCAGCCCGGGGAGACACAACACTGAAGCTTTCTTT	TRBV7-8	TRBJ1-1	-	-
CASSQERPLSGYGYTF	TGCGCCAGCAGCCAAGAACGGCCTCTCTCGGGCTATGGCTACACCTTC	TRBV4-1	TRBJ1-2	-	-
CASSFGTGFYEQYF	TGTGCCAGCAGTTTCGGAACAGGGTTCTACGAGCAGTACTTC	TRBV6-5	TRBJ2-7	-	-
CAWSVSGYGYTF	TGTGCCTGGAGTGTCTCCGGGTATGGCTACACCTTC	TRBV30	TRBJ1-2	-	-
CAWSVGGGSKTQYF	TGTGCCTGGAGTGTAGGCGGGGGGTCGAAGACCCAGTACTTC	TRBV30	TRBJ2-5	TRBD2	few
CASSVGGGGVGTQHF	TGTGCCAGCAGCGTAGGAGGTGGTGGAGTTGGAACCCAGCATTTT	TRBV9	TRBJ1-5	-	-
CASSSGLASTDTQYF	TGTGCCAGCAGCTCAGGACTAGCTAGCACAGATACGCAGTATTTT	TRBV7-3	TRBJ2-3	TRBD2	-
CASSQRGLGWASYEQYF	TGTGCCAGCAGCCAAAGGGGGCTGGGTTGGGCTTCCTACGAGCAGTACTTC	TRBV7-9	TRBJ2-7	TRBD1	-
CASSSLSGRAFHEQYF	TGTGCCAGCAGTTCCCTTAGCGGGAGGGCCTTCCACGAGCAGTACTTC	TRBV6-5	TRBJ2-7	TRBD2	-
CATSRGSGNSPLHF	TGTGCCACCAGCAGGGGTTCGGGAAATTCACCCCTCCACTTT	TRBV15	TRBJ1-6	-	-
CATSGQGAPGQYF	TGTGCCACCAGCGGACAGGGGGCTCCCGGGCAGTACTTC	TRBV6-5	TRBJ2-7	TRBD1	-
CAWEPGETTGYTF	TGTGCCTGGGAACCGGGAGAGACCACCGGCTACACCTTC	TRBV30	TRBJ1-2	-	few
CASSGQETQYF	TGTGCCAGTAGCGGCCAAGAGACCCAGTACTTC	TRBV2	TRBJ2-5	-	-
CASSIDPPIPGAHSGNTIYF	TGTGCCAGTAGTATAGATCCCCCTATCCCAGGGGCCCACTCTGGAAACACCATATATTTT	TRBV19	TRBJ1-3	-	few
CASTHPPGQGDQPQHF	TGTGCCAGCACCCATCCTCCGGGACAGGGGGACCAGCCCCAGCATTTT	TRBV5-8	TRBJ1-5	TRBD1	-
CAWSRGSNEKLFF	TGTGCCTGGAGCCGAGGGAGTAATGAAAAACTGTTTTTT	TRBV30	TRBJ1-4	-	-
CASSPRVGGGYGYTF	TGTGCCAGCAGCCCGAGGGTTGGGGGCGGCTATGGCTACACCTTC	TRBV5-8	TRBJ1-2	-	-
CASSPYRADTQYF	TGTGCCAGCTCACCGTACCGGGCAGATACGCAGTATTTT	TRBV18	TRBJ2-3	-	-
CASSSMSLNTEAFF	TGTGCCAGCAGTTCTATGTCCCTGAACACTGAAGCTTTCTTT	TRBV27	TRBJ1-1	-	-
CASSIPTGGRQETQYF	TGTGCCAGCAGCATACCGACAGGGGGCCGCCAAGAGACCCAGTACTTC	TRBV5-4	TRBJ2-5	TRBD1	-
CASSLGWGREWGKETQYF	TGTGCCAGCAGCTTAGGATGGGGTCGGGAGTGGGGTAAAGAGACCCAGTACTTC	TRBV7-2	TRBJ2-5	-	-
CASSLGVAGDTQYF	TGTGCCAGCAGCTTGGGCGTCGCGGGGGATACGCAGTATTTT	TRBV5-8	TRBJ2-3	-	-
CASRGQGTGNTIYF	TGTGCCAGCAGGGGACAGGGGACTGGAAACACCATATATTTT	TRBV9	TRBJ1-3	TRBD1	once
CASSFQGGGWTEAFF	TGTGCCAGCAGTTTTCAGGGTGGGGGGTGGACTGAAGCTTTCTTT	TRBV28	TRBJ1-1	-	-
CSSSPLTDTQYF	TGTTCCAGCAGTCCCCTCACAGATACGCAGTATTTT	TRBV7-9	TRBJ2-3	-	-
CASSTGGGLATEAFF	TGTGCCAGCAGTACCGGGGGGGGGTTAGCGACTGAAGCTTTCTTT	TRBV6-5	TRBJ1-1	-	-
CASSPGRGNQPQHF	TGTGCTAGCAGCCCCGGGAGGGGCAATCAGCCCCAGCATTTT	TRBV7-7	TRBJ1-5	-	-
CASRSILAGGLETQYF	TGTGCCAGCAGATCAATCCTAGCGGGAGGCTTAGAGACCCAGTACTTC	TRBV28	TRBJ2-5	TRBD2	-
CASTPVGSGTDTQYF	TGTGCCAGCACCCCCGTTGGGAGTGGGACAGATACGCAGTATTTT	TRBV6-6	TRBJ2-3	-	-
CSVVEASSYEQYF	TGCAGCGTCGTAGAGGCCTCCTCATACGAGCAGTACTTC	TRBV29-1	TRBJ2-7	-	-
CASGLGLRSYEQYF	TGTGCCAGCGGGTTGGGACTTCGAAGCTACGAGCAGTACTTC	TRBV2	TRBJ2-7	-	-
CASSLFGSGSYEQYF	TGTGCCAGCAGTTTATTTGGTAGCGGGAGTTACGAGCAGTACTTC	TRBV27	TRBJ2-7	TRBD2	-
CAWSVRPKSGELFF	TGTGCCTGGAGTGTGCGGCCCAAGAGCGGGGAGCTGTTTTTT	TRBV30	TRBJ2-2	-	-
CASSPREVKGSGNTIYF	TGCGCCAGCAGCCCCAGGGAGGTGAAGGGATCTGGAAACACCATATATTTT	TRBV4-1	TRBJ1-3	-	medium-sized
CASTGTSGGLDNEQFF	TGTGCCAGCACCGGGACTAGCGGGGGCCTTGACAATGAGCAGTTCTTC	TRBV11-3	TRBJ2-1	TRBD2	-